The 6 T cell receptor beta chains below all came from one sample that was sequenced in a study of cytomegalovirus exposure and HLA in healthy donors (dated by TCRdb to the late 2010s). The library was generated by the immunoSEQ multiplex PCR assay. For the multiplex PCR, a mixture combining 60 forward primers for TCR Vbeta segments and 13 reverse primers for TCR Jbeta segments was used. TCRdb holds this immuneACCESS table with in-frame rearrangements only. Some clones are missing; in checked studies, unresolved V genes explain under half, and the rest has no known cause. The sample records 90,000 to 120,000 clones, approximately 81% of which are singletons. In total, the top ten clones hold 12% to 15% of the sample. Source material: PBMCs. The receptors derive from a male donor in good health and CMV-seropositive.

This clone turned up a few times. This rearrangement joins TRBV28 to TRBJ2-1; D remains unclear. Germline values: CDR1 MDHEN, CDR2 SYDVKM. The V end lost 8 bases, the J end lost 6 bases, and 14 bases lay between the germline ends. The CDR3 spans 13 residues. CDR3 region: CASVSTVGNEQFF. The DNA for the CDR3 is TGTGCCAGCGTTTCAACGGTCGGCAATGAGCAGTTCTTC.

The rearrangement uses TRBV11-2 and TRBJ2-5; weak D call: TRBD2 (5 bases). The ends were cut back, 3 bases at V and 11 bases at J, with 16 bases in the middle. The CDR3 extends over 13 amino acids. Germline V gene data show CDR1 as SGHAT and CDR2 as FQNNGV. CDR3 residues: CASSFDGVSWQYF. DNA for the CDR3: TGTGCCAGCAGCTTTGACGGGGTTAGCTGGCAGTACTTC.

The CDR3: CASSYSPGMEATEAFF. In nucleotides, the CDR3 is TGTGCCAGCAGTTACAGCCCGGGAATGGAGGCCACTGAAGCTTTCTTT. This chain uses TRBV6-5 with TRBJ1-1; D remains unclear. The CDR3 runs to 16 residues. Trimming stripped 2 bases from V and 4 bases from J, with 17 bases between. Germline loops: CDR1 MNHEY, CDR2 SVGAGI.

The gene calls are TRBV5-1 and TRBJ2-1, with 10 bases lining up with TRBD2. The CDR3 is 15 residues long. Losses at the gene ends were 0 bases for V and 4 bases for J; bases not matched to a gene: 1. The V gene's germline CDR1 is SGHRS and CDR2 YFSETQ. CDR3 in amino acids: CASSLAAGGYNEQFF. CDR3 in DNA: TGCGCCAGCAGCTTGGCAGCGGGGGGGTACAATGAGCAGTTCTTC.

This rearrangement joins TRBV9 to TRBJ2-3, with D unclear. CDR1 is SGDLS and CDR2 is YYNGEE in the germline V gene. V was trimmed by 0 bases and J by 2 bases, leaving 13 bases between them. This CDR3 has 16 residues. CDR3 in amino acids: CASSVASAYITDTQYF. The CDR3 DNA sequence: TGTGCCAGCAGCGTAGCCAGTGCTTATATCACAGATACGCAGTATTTT. Supplemented by reference TRBV9 and TRBJ2-3, the full variable domain reads DSGVTQTPKHLITATGQRVTLRCSPRSGDLSVYWYQQSLDQGLQFLIQYYNGEERAKGNILERFSAQQFPDLHSELNLSSLELGDSALYFCASSVASAYITDTQYFGPGTRLTVL.

V is TRBV5-1 and J is TRBJ2-7; TRBD1 might be the D (6 bases). The CDR3 is 15 residues long. CDR1 and CDR2 from the germline V gene are SGHRS and YFSETQ. V gave up 1 base and J gave up 7 bases, with 18 bases separating them. The CDR3 bases are TGCGCCAGCAGCTTGCGTGGGGGCGAAATCCCGGAGCAGTACTTC. Protein: CASSLRGGEIPEQYF. Supplemented by reference TRBV5-1 and TRBJ2-7, the full variable domain reads KAGVTQTPRYLIKTRGQQVTLSCSPISGHRSVSWYQQTPGQGLQFLFEYFSETQRNKGNFPGRFSGRQFSNSRSEMNVSTLELGDSALYLCASSLRGGEIPEQYFGPGTRLTVT.